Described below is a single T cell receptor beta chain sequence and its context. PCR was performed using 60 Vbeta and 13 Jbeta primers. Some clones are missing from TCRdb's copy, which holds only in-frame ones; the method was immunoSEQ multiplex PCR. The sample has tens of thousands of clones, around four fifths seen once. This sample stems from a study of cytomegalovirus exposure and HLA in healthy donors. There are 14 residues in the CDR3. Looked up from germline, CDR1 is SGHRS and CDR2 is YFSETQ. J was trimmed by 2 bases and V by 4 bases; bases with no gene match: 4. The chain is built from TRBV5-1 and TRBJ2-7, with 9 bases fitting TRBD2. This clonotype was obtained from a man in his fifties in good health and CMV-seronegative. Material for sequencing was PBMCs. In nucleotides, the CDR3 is TGCGCCAGCAGCATTACTAGCGGGCCCTACGAGCAGTACTTC. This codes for CASSITSGPYEQYF.